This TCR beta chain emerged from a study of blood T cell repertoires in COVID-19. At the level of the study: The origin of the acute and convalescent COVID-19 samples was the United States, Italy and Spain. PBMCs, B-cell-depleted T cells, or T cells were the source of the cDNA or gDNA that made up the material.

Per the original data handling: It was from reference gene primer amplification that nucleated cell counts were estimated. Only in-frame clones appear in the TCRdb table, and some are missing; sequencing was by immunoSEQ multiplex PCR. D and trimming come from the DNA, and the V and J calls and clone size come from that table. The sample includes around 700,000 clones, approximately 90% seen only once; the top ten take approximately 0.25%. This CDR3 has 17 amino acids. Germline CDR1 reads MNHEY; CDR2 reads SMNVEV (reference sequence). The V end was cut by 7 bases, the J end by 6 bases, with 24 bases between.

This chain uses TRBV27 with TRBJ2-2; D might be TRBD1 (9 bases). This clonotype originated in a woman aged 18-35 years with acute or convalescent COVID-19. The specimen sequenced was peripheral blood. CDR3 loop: CASTRRGGQGRAGELFF. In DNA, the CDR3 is TGTGCCAGCACCCGCCGGGGGGGACAGGGTAGGGCCGGGGAGCTGTTTTTT.